The T cell receptor (beta chain) described here comes from a study of cytomegalovirus exposure and HLA in healthy donors. Regarding the study as a whole: It was about 180 TCR beta chains that were listed as cytomegalovirus-associated.

To note about this clone: What it binds is not known.

The data were produced by immunoSEQ multiplex PCR, yet TCRdb's version contains in-frame clones alone and is incomplete. The sample shows more than 300,000 clones, more than 80% of them seen only once. This CDR3 region has 16 residues. The germline V gene encodes CDR1 MDHEN and CDR2 SYDVKM. V was cut by 3 bases and J by 4 bases, with 16 bases left in between. The sequencing sample was made of PBMCs. The J gene is TRBJ2-1, the V gene TRBV28; a weak D match, TRBD2 (5 bases). This TCR was recovered from a woman younger than 30 in good health and CMV-seronegative. The CDR3 reads CASSFLANDHYNEQFF. DNA of the CDR3: TGTGCCAGCAGTTTTTTAGCGAACGACCATTACAATGAGCAGTTCTTC.